This T cell receptor (beta chain) was captured by sequencing in a study of early T cells in non-severe SARS-CoV-2 infection. About the study: From unsorted whole blood, bulk RNA was sequenced, and the chains remained unpaired.

The junction had 5 bases not matched to a gene; V was cut back by 8 bases and J by 6 bases. The germline CDR1 and CDR2 sequences are SNHLY and FYNNEI. The CDR3 spans 12 residues. The TCR library protocol was used to attach unique molecular identifiers. These identifiers were attached to individual cDNA molecules. TCRdb re-analysed the 5' RACE reads in MiXCR, keeping a single row per CDR3 protein. The sample holds roughly 100,000 distinct CDR3 sequences, around 14% seen once. The specimen sequenced was whole blood. This receptor was taken from an adult who was a healthcare worker with PCR-confirmed SARS-CoV-2 infection or an uninfected control (not recorded which). This chain joins TRBV2 and TRBJ1-2, with TRBD1 matching over 8 bases. The CDR3 is CASLRQGNGYTF. The CDR3 bases are TGTGCCAGCCTCCGACAGGGGAATGGCTACACCTTC.